The subject of this entry is one T cell receptor (beta chain). Its antigen is unidentified. Measured with immunoSEQ multiplex PCR; TCRdb has only the in-frame clones, and not every one. The sample holds some 93,000 clones; roughly 92% are singletons and the top ten take 2.5% to 3.5%. The data were taken from a study of PD-1 blockade in classical Hodgkin lymphoma. CDR3 length: 15 residues. Germline CDR1 SNHLY, CDR2 FYNNEI. Trimming stripped 7 bases from V and 2 bases from J, with 18 bases between. Overall study findings and caveats: Newly diagnosed patients had diversity similar to the baseline diversity of complete responders. Undefined causes, possibly disease activity or prior therapy, underlie the repertoire differences. By C4D1 there was a significant rise in CD4+ TCR diversity but not in CD8+ TCR diversity.

Exposure to brentuximab vedotin varied, and each patient had relapsed following autologous stem cell transplantation. Each best response was a complete response, a partial response or progressive disease. This chain links TRBV2 with TRBJ2-7, with D perhaps TRBD2 (5 bases). Sequencing was performed on peripheral blood mononuclear cells (PBMCs), taken at baseline. The TCR originated in a human donor with classical Hodgkin lymphoma. The CDR3 reads CASTQTITGTYEQYF. For the CDR3, the DNA is TGTGCCAGCACTCAAACTATAACCGGGACCTACGAGCAGTACTTC.